Shown below are 8 T cell receptor beta chains from a single sample sequenced in a study of spatial heterogeneity in lung cancer. TCRdb itself ran the 5' RACE reads through MiXCR, one entry per CDR3 protein. The table lists some 25,000 distinct CDR3 sequences, less than 6% of them singletons. Time point defined: sample taken at primary tumor resection. Sequences were derived from PBMCs, sampled at surgery. The receptors stem from a male donor with early-stage non-small cell lung cancer.

V and J are TRBV5-1 and TRBJ2-1, with D tentatively TRBD2 (6 bases). CDR1 is SGHRS, CDR2 YFSETQ, per germline. The CDR3 loop spans 17 amino acids. Deletions cut 4 bases from V and 0 bases from J, with 17 bases between. CDR3 sequence (DNA): TGCGCCAGCAGCCCGCAACCAGCGGGCAGCTCCTACAATGAGCAGTTCTTC. It is translated as CASSPQPAGSSYNEQFF.

This clonotype has a count of ten or more. The chain combines TRBV2 with TRBJ1-5; 7 bases are shared with TRBD1. Germline loops: CDR1 SNHLY, CDR2 FYNNEI. V lost 6 bases to trimming and J lost 4 bases; unmatched junction nucleotides: 3. The CDR3 has 13 amino acids. The CDR3 coding sequence is TGTGCCAGCAGGGTGACAGGGAATCAGCCCCAGCATTTT. Its protein is CASRVTGNQPQHF.

This clonotype was observed many times. The V and J genes are TRBV7-2 and TRBJ1-6, with D unclear. The ends were cut back, 2 bases at V and 13 bases at J, with 12 bases in the middle. The CDR3 loop spans 13 amino acids. Germline CDR1 is SGHTA and CDR2 is FQGNSA. In DNA, the CDR3 is TGTGCCAGCAGCTTAAAGGTTCGAGTTCCCCTCCACTTT. It translates to CASSLKVRVPLHF.

At least ten counts were recorded for this clonotype. The V call is TRBV7-2, the J call TRBJ1-6, with D possibly TRBD1 on 5 matching bases. V lost 3 bases and J lost 7, with 10 bases in between. The CDR3 length is 14 residues. Per the germline V gene, CDR1 is SGHTA and CDR2 is FQGNSA. DNA for the CDR3: TGTGCCAGCAGCTTCGGGCAGGGAAATTCACCCCTCCACTTT. It specifies CASSFGQGNSPLHF.

Relative to its sample, this clonotype is medium-sized (0.01 to 0.1%). The chain combines TRBV12-3 or TRBV12-4 with TRBJ1-6; the D gene is possibly TRBD1 (6 bases). The CDR3 is made up of 16 amino acids. V lost 6 bases to trimming and J lost 4 bases, with 16 bases between them. CDR3: CASSPPGHPYNSPLHF. The CDR3, as DNA: TGTGCCAGCAGCCCTCCGGGACATCCTTATAATTCACCCCTCCACTTT.

This clonotype showed up many times. The V call is TRBV6-6, the J call TRBJ2-5, with D possibly being TRBD1 (6 bases). CDR1 is MNHNY and CDR2 is SVGAGI in the germline V gene (reference sequence). Trimming cost V 7 bases and J 0 bases, with 15 bases left between them. The CDR3 runs 15 residues. CDR3 sequence (DNA): TGTGCCAGCACCCAGGGGCGACAGGACCAAGAGACCCAGTACTTC. Translation gives CASTQGRQDQETQYF.

By share, this clonotype ranks as medium-sized. V gene TRBV5-1 combines with J gene TRBJ1-2; tentative D call: TRBD1 (5 bases). Germline loops: CDR1 SGHRS, CDR2 YFSETQ. The CDR3 runs to 13 residues. The ends were cut back, 0 bases at V and 5 bases at J, with 8 bases in the middle. The CDR3 spells CASSLAQGYGYTF. CDR3 sequence (DNA): TGCGCCAGCAGCTTGGCGCAGGGTTATGGCTACACCTTC.

The table lists this clonotype with many counts. The chain uses TRBV18 and TRBJ2-1, with D tentatively TRBD2 (6 bases). CDR3 length equals 16 residues. V was pared by 5 bases and J by 8 bases, with 22 bases between. In germline, CDR1 is KGHSH, CDR2 LQKENI. CDR3 sequence (DNA): TGTGCCAGCTCAGGGGAGCTCAGCGGGCCCGGGGATGAGCAGTTCTTC. It yields the protein CASSGELSGPGDEQFF. Full variable domain (rest looked up from reference TRBV18 and TRBJ2-1): NAGVMQNPRHLVRRRGQEARLRCSPMKGHSHVYWYRQLPEEGLKFMVYLQKENIIDESGMPKERFSAEFPKEGPSILRIQQVVRGDSAAYFCASSGELSGPGDEQFFGPGTRLTVL.